A selection of T cell receptor beta chains follows, all from one sample in a study of technical replicates of blood from a few donors. TCRdb's table, derived via immunoSEQ multiplex PCR, lists solely in-frame clones and lacks some. There are around 95,000 clones in the sample; approximately 94% occur only once, and 0.24% lies in the top ten. Material for sequencing was T cells isolated from PBMCs. Receptors were obtained from a human donor in good health. Both conserved end residues are part of each CDR3. The D gene is left open where the match is weak. Where a row states a size, it is once, few, many or the class of an expanded clone; other rows omit it.

- | TRBJ2-1 | TRBV7-9 | - | CASSLGSAPRPEQFF | TGTGCCAGCAGCTTAGGGAGTGCGCCAAGGCCTGAGCAGTTCTTC
- | TRBJ1-5 | TRBV6-1 | - | CASRRWGGPNQPQHF | TGTGCCAGCAGGAGATGGGGGGGTCCCAATCAGCCCCAGCATTTT
TRBD2 | TRBJ2-7 | TRBV7-9 | - | CASSSEREGPYEQYF | TGTGCCAGCAGCTCAGAGCGGGAGGGCCCCTACGAGCAGTACTTC
TRBD2 | TRBJ2-1 | TRBV28 | - | CASSPKGRVLYEQFF | TGTGCCAGCAGCCCAAAAGGGAGGGTATTGTATGAGCAGTTCTTC
TRBD1 | TRBJ1-5 | TRBV29-1 | - | CSVGTGRDQPQHF | TGCAGCGTGGGGACAGGGCGGGACCAGCCCCAGCATTTT
- | TRBJ1-2 | TRBV9 | - | CASSVNGNYGYTF | TGTGCCAGCAGTGTAAACGGGAACTATGGCTACACCTTC
TRBD1 | TRBJ1-5 | TRBV28 | - | CASSQTGSAQPQHF | TGTGCCAGCAGTCAGACAGGGTCAGCTCAGCCCCAGCATTTT
- | TRBJ2-1 | TRBV7-7 | - | CASSLSAQGNEQFF | TGTGCCAGCAGCTTATCAGCGCAAGGAAATGAGCAGTTCTTC
TRBD1 | TRBJ1-1 | TRBV7-2 | once | CASSLEGGNTEAFF | TGTGCCAGCAGCTTAGAAGGGGGCAATACTGAAGCTTTCTTT
TRBD1 | TRBJ1-6 | TRBV6-1 | - | CASSDGQAVDSPLHF | TGTGCCAGCAGTGATGGACAGGCTGTGGATTCACCCCTCCACTTT
TRBD1 | TRBJ1-4 | TRBV11-2 | - | CASSHEGAAEKLFF | TGTGCCAGCAGCCACGAGGGGGCAGCCGAAAAACTGTTTTTT
- | TRBJ2-7 | TRBV18 | - | CASSPERVGLGEQYF | TGTGCCAGCTCACCAGAGCGGGTGGGTTTAGGCGAGCAGTACTTC
- | TRBJ1-1 | TRBV4-1 | few | CASSTTGGTEAFF | TGCGCCAGCAGTACAACCGGGGGGACTGAAGCTTTCTTT
- | TRBJ2-1 | TRBV10-1 | - | CASSEATGSSYNEQFF | TGCGCCAGCAGTGAGGCCACGGGAAGCTCCTACAATGAGCAGTTCTTC
- | TRBJ2-1 | TRBV7-6 | - | CASSLVGSHYNEQFF | TGTGCCAGCAGCTTAGTCGGGTCGCACTACAATGAGCAGTTCTTC
TRBD1 | TRBJ1-2 | TRBV7-9 | once | CASSLRIKGQGAGYGYTF | TGTGCCAGCAGCTTAAGGATTAAGGGACAGGGGGCGGGGTATGGCTACACCTTC
- | TRBJ2-7 | TRBV15 | - | CATSRDSGYEQYF | TGTGCCACCAGCAGAGATTCGGGGTACGAGCAGTACTTC
- | TRBJ1-2 | TRBV5-4 | - | CASSLAPGVNYGYTF | TGTGCCAGCAGCTTGGCGCCAGGGGTCAACTATGGCTACACCTTC
TRBD1 | TRBJ2-3 | TRBV6-1 | - | CASSEATTGASTDTQYF | TGTGCCAGCAGTGAAGCCACCACAGGGGCTAGCACAGATACGCAGTATTTT
- | TRBJ1-2 | TRBV21-1 | - | CTGSFHGYTF | TGTACGGGGTCCTTTCATGGCTACACCTTC
- | TRBJ2-5 | TRBV28 | - | CAILQEGETQYF | TGTGCCATCCTACAGGAGGGAGAGACCCAGTACTTC
- | TRBJ1-2 | TRBV27 | - | CASSLSGGLYGYTF | TGTGCCAGCAGTTTATCAGGGGGTCTGTATGGCTACACCTTC
TRBD2 | TRBJ2-7 | TRBV6-1 | - | CASRRTSGSYEQYF | TGTGCCAGCAGGAGGACTAGCGGGTCCTACGAGCAGTACTTC
- | TRBJ2-7 | TRBV7-9 | - | CASRLNYEQYF | TGTGCCAGCAGGCTAAACTACGAGCAGTACTTC
TRBD1 | TRBJ2-5 | TRBV30 | - | CALRSLRTGDLETQYF | TGTGCCTTAAGATCACTCAGGACAGGGGACCTTGAGACCCAGTACTTC
TRBD2 | TRBJ2-7 | TRBV28 | once | CASRVLGLAGGEGYEQYF | TGTGCCAGCAGAGTCCTGGGACTAGCGGGAGGAGAAGGCTACGAGCAGTACTTC
TRBD1 | TRBJ2-4 | TRBV5-1 | - | CASSSGTGPAIQYF | TGCGCCAGCAGCTCGGGGACAGGGCCGGCCATTCAGTACTTC
TRBD1 | TRBJ1-2 | TRBV2 | - | CASSDLSTGARGYTF | TGTGCCAGCAGTGACCTCAGCACAGGGGCCAGGGGCTACACCTTC
TRBD2 | TRBJ2-3 | TRBV27 | - | CASTTSGNPTDTQYF | TGTGCCAGCACAACTAGCGGGAATCCCACAGATACGCAGTATTTT
TRBD2 | TRBJ2-1 | TRBV5-1 | - | CASSLAGGGAVMGNEQFF | TGCGCCAGCAGCTTGGCGGGCGGGGGGGCTGTGATGGGCAATGAGCAGTTCTTC
- | TRBJ1-2 | TRBV29-1 | - | CSVDAAGLVGYTF | TGCAGCGTTGACGCTGCAGGCCTGGTAGGCTACACCTTC
TRBD2 | TRBJ2-2 | TRBV10-1 | - | CASNPGLVTGELFF | TGCGCCAGCAACCCGGGACTAGTCACCGGGGAGCTGTTTTTT
TRBD1 | TRBJ1-2 | TRBV28 | - | CASSEGTGLLYGYTF | TGTGCCAGCAGTGAGGGGACAGGGCTACTCTATGGCTACACCTTC
- | TRBJ1-6 | TRBV7-2 | - | CASSPWGGDGSPLHF | TGTGCCAGCAGCCCCTGGGGAGGTGATGGTTCACCCCTCCACTTT
TRBD2 | TRBJ2-7 | TRBV19 | - | CASSIARGENYEQYF | TGTGCCAGTAGTATAGCCCGGGGGGAAAACTACGAGCAGTACTTC
TRBD1 | TRBJ1-3 | TRBV15 | - | CATSSTGTAGNTIYF | TGTGCCACCAGCTCAACCGGGACAGCCGGAAACACCATATATTTT
TRBD1 | TRBJ2-7 | TRBV6-5 | - | CASSRGGTGAYEQYF | TGTGCCAGCAGTCGAGGGGGGACAGGGGCTTACGAGCAGTACTTC